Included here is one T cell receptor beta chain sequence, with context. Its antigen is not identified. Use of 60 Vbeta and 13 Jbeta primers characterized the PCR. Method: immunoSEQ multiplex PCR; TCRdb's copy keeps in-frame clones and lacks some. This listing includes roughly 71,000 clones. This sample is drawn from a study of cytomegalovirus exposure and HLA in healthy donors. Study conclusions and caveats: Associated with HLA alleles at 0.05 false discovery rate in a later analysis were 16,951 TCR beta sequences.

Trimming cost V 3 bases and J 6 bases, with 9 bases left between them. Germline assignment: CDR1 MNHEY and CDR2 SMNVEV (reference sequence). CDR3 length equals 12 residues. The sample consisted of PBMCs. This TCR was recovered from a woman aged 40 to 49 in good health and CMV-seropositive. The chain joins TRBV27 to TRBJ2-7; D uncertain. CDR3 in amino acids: CASSFLDSEQYF. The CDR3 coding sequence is TGTGCCAGCAGTTTTCTCGATAGCGAGCAGTACTTC.